This TCR beta chain was documented in a study of cytomegalovirus exposure and HLA in healthy donors. Points from the study as a whole: Productive status was seen about 87% or about 30% of the time for most TCR beta V segments in an earlier analysis. What TCR beta sequences reportedly achieved was accurate prediction of HLA-A and HLA-B alleles in most subjects.

Both 60 Vbeta primers and 13 Jbeta primers went into the PCR. The method was immunoSEQ multiplex PCR; TCRdb's version includes in-frame clones alone and lacks a portion of them. Of around 150,000 clones in the sample, 75% to 80% are singletons; the top ten hold about 1%. With regard to this clone: Its cognate antigen is unknown.

The sequence was obtained from a woman between 50 and 59 years old in good health and CMV-seropositive. The sample was PBMCs.

CDR3 in amino acids: CASSGPTSYNEQFF. The CDR3 DNA sequence: TGTGCCAGTAGTGGCCCGACAAGTTACAATGAGCAGTTCTTC. The genes are TRBV19 and TRBJ2-1, with unresolved D. Trimming took 5 bases from V and 4 from J, leaving 12 bases between them. Germline values: CDR1 LNHDA, CDR2 SQIVND (reference sequence). This CDR3 contains 14 residues.